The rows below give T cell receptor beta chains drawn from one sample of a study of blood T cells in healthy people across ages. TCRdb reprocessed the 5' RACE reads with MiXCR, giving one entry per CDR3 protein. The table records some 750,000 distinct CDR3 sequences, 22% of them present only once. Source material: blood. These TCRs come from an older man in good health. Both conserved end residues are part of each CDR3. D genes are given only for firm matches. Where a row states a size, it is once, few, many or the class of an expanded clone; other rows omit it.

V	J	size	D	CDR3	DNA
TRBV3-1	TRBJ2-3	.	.	CASSQVVTADTQYF	TGTGCCAGCAGCCAAGTGGTCACGGCAGATACGCAGTATTTT
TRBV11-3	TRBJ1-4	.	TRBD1	CASSPQGTPNEKLFF	TGTGCCAGCAGTCCACAGGGGACACCTAATGAAAAACTGTTTTTT
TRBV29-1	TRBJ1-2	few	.	CSVAGQGGGYTF	TGCAGCGTTGCTGGGCAGGGAGGCGGCTACACCTTC
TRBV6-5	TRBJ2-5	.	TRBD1	CASRPGTGGKKTQYF	TGTGCCAGCAGGCCCGGGACAGGGGGCAAAAAGACCCAGTACTTC
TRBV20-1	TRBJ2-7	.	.	CSAGQLYEQYF	TGCAGTGCTGGACAGCTATACGAGCAGTACTTC
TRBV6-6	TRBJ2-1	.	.	CASNIEGGGFEQFF	TGTGCCAGCAACATCGAAGGAGGGGGCTTTGAGCAGTTCTTC
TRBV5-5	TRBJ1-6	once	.	CASSYSGTRNSPLHF	TGTGCCAGCAGTTACTCCGGGACAAGGAATTCACCCCTCCACTTT
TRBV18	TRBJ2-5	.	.	CASRETMEETQYF	TGTGCCAGCAGGGAGACTATGGAGGAGACCCAGTACTTC
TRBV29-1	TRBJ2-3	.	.	CSVGGSRAVGTQYF	TGCAGCGTTGGCGGATCTCGAGCTGTCGGTACGCAGTATTTT
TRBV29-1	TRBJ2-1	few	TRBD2	CSVEEGDYSYNEQFF	TGCAGCGTTGAAGAAGGGGACTACTCCTACAATGAGCAGTTCTTC
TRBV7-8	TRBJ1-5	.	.	CASSLYAYSGNQPQHF	TGTGCCAGCAGCTTATACGCTTATTCGGGCAATCAGCCCCAGCATTTT
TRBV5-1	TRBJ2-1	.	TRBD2	CASSLVVAGGDEQFF	TGCGCCAGCAGCTTGGTAGTAGCGGGAGGTGATGAGCAGTTCTTC
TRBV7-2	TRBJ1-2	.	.	CASSPHQGSGYTF	TGTGCCAGCAGCCCTCACCAGGGGAGTGGCTACACCTTC
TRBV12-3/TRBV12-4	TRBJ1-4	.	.	CASRPTGRTNEKLFF	TGTGCCAGCAGACCGACCGGGCGAACTAATGAAAAACTGTTTTTT
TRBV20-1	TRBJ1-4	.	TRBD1	CSALGQGKNEKLLF	TGCAGTGCTTTGGGACAGGGGAAGAATGAAAAACTGCTTTTT
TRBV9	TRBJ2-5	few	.	CASSVGRAGETQYF	TGTGCCAGCAGCGTTGGTAGGGCGGGGGAGACCCAGTACTTC
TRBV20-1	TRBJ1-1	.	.	CSAHGDETEAFF	TGCAGTGCTCACGGGGATGAGACTGAAGCTTTCTTT
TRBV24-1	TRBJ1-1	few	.	CATSDPGQGDTEAFF	TGTGCCACCAGTGATCCTGGTCAGGGCGACACTGAAGCTTTCTTT
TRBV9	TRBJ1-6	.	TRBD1	CASSAGGTGVSPLHF	TGTGCCAGCAGCGCGGGCGGGACAGGGGTATCACCCCTCCACTTT
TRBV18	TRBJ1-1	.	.	CASSPVPEVVTNTEAFF	TGTGCCAGCTCACCAGTTCCTGAGGTGGTTACGAACACTGAAGCTTTCTTT
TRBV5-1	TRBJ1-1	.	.	CASHREMNTEAFF	TGCGCCAGTCACAGGGAGATGAACACTGAAGCTTTCTTT
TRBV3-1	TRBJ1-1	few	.	CASSQIGRFGEAFF	TGTGCCAGCAGCCAAATCGGCCGGTTCGGTGAAGCTTTCTTT
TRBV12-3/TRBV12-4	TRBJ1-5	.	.	CASSPRGVGNQPQHF	TGTGCCAGCAGTCCTAGGGGGGTGGGCAATCAGCCCCAGCATTTT
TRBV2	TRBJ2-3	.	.	CASSPLRGGSRDTHYF	TGTGCCAGCAGTCCCCTTCGCGGGGGCTCACGTGATACGCACTATTTT
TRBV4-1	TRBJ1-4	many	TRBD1	CASSQTGGEEKLFF	TGCGCCAGCAGCCAAACAGGGGGGGAGGAAAAACTGTTTTTT
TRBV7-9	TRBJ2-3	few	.	CASSHGTARTDTQYF	TGTGCCAGCAGCCATGGGACGGCAAGAACAGATACGCAGTATTTT
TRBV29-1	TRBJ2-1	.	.	CSGQEDNNEQFF	TGCAGTGGGCAGGAAGACAACAATGAGCAGTTCTTC
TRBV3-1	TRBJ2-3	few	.	CASSQRRTVADTQYF	TGTGCCAGCAGCCAACGTAGGACAGTGGCAGATACGCAGTATTTT
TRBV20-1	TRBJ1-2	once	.	CSALPGRGYSSYGYTF	TGCAGTGCCCTCCCCGGGAGGGGTTATTCCTCCTATGGCTACACCTTC
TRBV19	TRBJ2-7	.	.	CASRNGAAYEQYF	TGTGCCAGTCGGAACGGGGCGGCCTACGAGCAGTACTTC
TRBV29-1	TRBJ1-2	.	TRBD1	CSVERQGAGYTF	TGCAGCGTTGAGAGACAGGGGGCGGGCTACACCTTC
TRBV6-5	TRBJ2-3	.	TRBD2	CASSYSSTTSGRSDTQYF	TGTGCCAGCAGTTACTCGAGCACGACTAGCGGGAGGTCAGATACGCAGTATTTT
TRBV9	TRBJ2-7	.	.	CASSVTDSYEQYF	TGTGCCAGCAGCGTAACGGACTCCTACGAGCAGTACTTC
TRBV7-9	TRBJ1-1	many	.	CASSAAYGTEAFF	TGTGCCAGCAGCGCCGCGTACGGCACTGAAGCTTTCTTT
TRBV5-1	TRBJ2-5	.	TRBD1	CASSDRGLVQGLVKTQYF	TGCGCCAGCAGCGACAGGGGGCTGGTCCAGGGGTTGGTAAAGACCCAGTACTTC
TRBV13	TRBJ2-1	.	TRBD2	CASSLQVRAGGPGEQFF	TGTGCCAGCAGCTTACAAGTTCGAGCGGGAGGGCCAGGGGAGCAGTTCTTC
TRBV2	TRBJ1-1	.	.	CASAGYGAFF	TGTGCCAGCGCGGGGTACGGGGCTTTCTTT
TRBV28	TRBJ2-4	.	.	CASSYTGVNIQYF	TGTGCCAGCAGTTACACGGGAGTAAACATTCAGTACTTC
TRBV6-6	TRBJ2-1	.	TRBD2	CASSYRWEGYNEQFF	TGTGCCAGCAGTTACCGGTGGGAGGGGTACAATGAGCAGTTCTTC
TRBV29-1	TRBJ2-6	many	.	CSVVGPGANVLTF	TGCAGCGTTGTAGGTCCTGGGGCCAACGTCCTGACTTTC
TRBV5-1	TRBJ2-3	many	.	CASSVESSTDTQYF	TGCGCCAGCAGCGTCGAATCTAGCACAGATACGCAGTATTTT
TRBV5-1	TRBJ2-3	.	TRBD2	CASSFAGADTQYF	TGCGCCAGCAGCTTCGCGGGAGCGGATACGCAGTATTTT
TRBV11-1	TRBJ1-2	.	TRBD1	CASRPTGKRGYTF	TGTGCCAGCAGACCGACAGGGAAAAGGGGCTACACCTTC
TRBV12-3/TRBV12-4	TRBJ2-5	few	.	CASSLLLVQETQYF	TGTGCCAGCAGTTTATTGCTAGTTCAAGAGACCCAGTACTTC
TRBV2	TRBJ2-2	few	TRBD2	CASRQTSGRAGELFF	TGTGCCAGCAGGCAAACTAGCGGGAGAGCCGGGGAGCTGTTTTTT
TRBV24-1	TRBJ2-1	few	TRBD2	CATSGETSGGLLEQFF	TGTGCCACCAGTGGCGAAACTAGCGGGGGCCTTTTGGAGCAGTTCTTC
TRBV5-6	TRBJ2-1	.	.	CASSPDHTTHNEQFF	TGTGCCAGCAGCCCGGACCACACCACGCACAATGAGCAGTTCTTC
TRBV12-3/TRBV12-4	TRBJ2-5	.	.	CASSPQGFKIKEAQYF	TGTGCCAGCAGTCCCCAGGGGTTTAAGATCAAAGAGGCCCAGTACTTC
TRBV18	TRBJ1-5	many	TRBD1	CASSLGTGGYSNQPQHF	TGCGCCAGCTCACTTGGGACAGGGGGTTATAGCAATCAGCCCCAACATTTT
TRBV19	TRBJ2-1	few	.	CASGEGHLRNEQFF	TGTGCCAGTGGAGAAGGTCATTTACGGAATGAGCAGTTCTTC
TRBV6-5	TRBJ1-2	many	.	CASSYDVAGNYGYTF	TGTGCCAGCAGTTACGATGTCGCAGGAAACTATGGCTACACCTTC
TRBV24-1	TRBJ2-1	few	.	CATSDLLEQFF	TGTGCCACCAGTGATTTGCTTGAGCAGTTCTTC
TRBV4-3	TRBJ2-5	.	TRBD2	CASSRGLSGTYQETQYF	TGCGCCAGCAGCCGAGGGCTTAGCGGGACGTACCAAGAGACCCAGTACTTC
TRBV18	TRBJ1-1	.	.	CASLAAMNTEAFF	TGTGCCAGCTTGGCGGCCATGAACACTGAAGCTTTCTTT
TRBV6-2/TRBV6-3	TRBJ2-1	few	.	CASSYWANEQFF	TGTGCCAGCAGTTATTGGGCCAATGAGCAGTTCTTC
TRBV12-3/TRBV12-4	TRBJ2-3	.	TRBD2	CASRSSGRGDTQYF	TGTGCCAGCAGGTCTAGCGGGAGGGGAGATACGCAGTATTTT
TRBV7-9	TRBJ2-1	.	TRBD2	CASSHSGGSSYNEQFF	TGTGCCAGCAGTCATAGCGGGGGGAGCTCCTACAATGAGCAGTTCTTC